The 20 T cell receptor beta chains below come from one sample, sequenced in a study of blood T cell repertoires in COVID-19. Clones were sequenced by immunoSEQ multiplex PCR, and TCRdb holds only the in-frame ones, with some missing. This repertoire shows about 200,000 clones, 80% to 90% found once; its top ten account for over 9.5%. The sequenced sample consisted of PBMCs or T cells enriched from blood (not recorded which). Receptor source: a man aged 35 to 55 who had recovered from COVID-19.

This clone was detected a few times. The chain combines TRBV10-2 with TRBJ1-5, with a tentative D call TRBD1 (5 bases). CDR1 is WSHSY and CDR2 is SAAADI in the germline V gene. The CDR3 sequence is 13 residues long. V lost 7 bases to trimming and J lost 6 bases, with 13 bases between them. In nucleotides, the CDR3 is TGCGCCAGCACCAGACAGAGGAGTCAGCCCCAGCATTTT. Amino acid sequence: CASTRQRSQPQHF.

The V call is TRBV7-9, the J call TRBJ1-5, with 11 nucleotides matching TRBD1. With V trimmed by 5 bases and J by 4 bases, 10 bases remained unmatched. The germline V gene encodes CDR1 SEHNR and CDR2 FQNEAQ (reference sequence). The CDR3 has 17 amino acids. The CDR3 nucleotides are TGTGCCAGCAGCCCACAGCTTGGGACAGGGGGAAATCAGCCCCAGCATTTT. Its translation is CASSPQLGTGGNQPQHF.

V usage is TRBV28 and J usage is TRBJ1-1; D remains ambiguous. Trimming shortened V by 3 bases and J by 1 base, and 12 bases separated the two germline ends. In germline, CDR1 is MDHEN, CDR2 SYDVKM. The CDR3 consists of 15 residues. The CDR3 spells CASSFWEAGNTEAFF. The DNA of the CDR3 is TGTGCCAGCAGTTTTTGGGAGGCGGGGAACACTGAAGCTTTCTTT.

The chain recombines TRBV24-1 with TRBJ1-2, with unresolved D. Germline loops: CDR1 KGHDR, CDR2 SFDVKD. The CDR3 has 14 amino acids. Trimming stripped 6 bases from V and 1 base from J, with 11 bases between. The CDR3, as DNA: TGTGCCACCAGTACAGAAAAACGTAACTATGGCTACACCTTC. This sequence encodes CATSTEKRNYGYTF.

The rearrangement uses TRBV5-5 and TRBJ2-1; D might be TRBD2 (6 bases). CDR1 and CDR2 (germline): SGHKS, YYEKEE (reference sequence). Trimming cost V 3 bases and J 4 bases, with 20 bases left between them. This CDR3 contains 17 residues. The CDR3 reads CASSSSWGASVYNEQFF. The CDR3 bases are TGTGCCAGCAGCTCAAGTTGGGGAGCTAGCGTTTACAATGAGCAGTTCTTC.

J is TRBJ2-7 and V is TRBV21-1; the listed D gene, TRBD1, was not tested against the DNA. TRBV21-1 is a pseudogene locus. The CDR3 is 13 residues long. CDR3: CASTLDRVYEQYF. The CDR3 coding sequence is TGTGCCAGCACCTTGGACAGGGTCTACGAGCAGTACTTC.

The V gene is TRBV18, the J gene TRBJ1-1; no clear D. V was trimmed by 1 base and J by 5 bases, leaving 11 bases between them. The germline V gene encodes CDR1 KGHSH and CDR2 LQKENI. The CDR3 is made up of 14 amino acids. The CDR3 is CASSPRPEGTEAFF. In DNA, the CDR3 is TGTGCCAGCTCACCACGCCCTGAGGGTACTGAAGCTTTCTTT.

This sequence joins TRBV11-2 and TRBJ1-1; D is uncertain. Germline lookup yields CDR1 SGHAT and CDR2 FQNNGV. V was shortened by 2 bases and J by 5 bases, with 12 bases between the two germline ends. The CDR3 totals 14 residues. The CDR3 loop is CASSLLTGGTEAFF. The CDR3 region has the DNA TGTGCCAGCAGCTTATTAACGGGAGGAACTGAAGCTTTCTTT.

The V gene is TRBV30, the J gene TRBJ2-1, with 9 bases identical to TRBD2. Trimming at V came to 3 bases and at J to 10 bases, leaving 10 bases not matched to a gene. Germline-derived CDR1 and CDR2 are GTSNPN and SVGIG (reference sequence). The CDR3 contains 14 residues. Here the CDR3 reads CAWRSWREGREQFF. CDR3 nucleotides: TGTGCCTGGAGAAGTTGGCGGGAGGGTAGGGAGCAGTTCTTC.

The chain employs TRBV27 and TRBJ1-3; D might be TRBD1 (5 bases). V was cut by 2 bases and J by 4 bases, with 9 bases left in between. The CDR3 has 14 amino acids. Per germline, CDR1 MNHEY and CDR2 SMNVEV (reference sequence). The CDR3 coding sequence is TGTGCCAGCAGTTTAGGGGCGCGGGGAAACACCATATATTTT. It codes for CASSLGARGNTIYF.

This clone was recorded only once. This chain links TRBV10-3 with TRBJ1-5; 9 bases match TRBD1. Germline V CDR1 and CDR2: ENHRY, SYGVKD. Losses at the gene ends were 6 bases for V and 8 bases for J; bases not matched to a gene: 11. This CDR3 is 15 amino acids long. The CDR3 DNA reads TGTGCCATCAGGGATGCCGGGACAGGGCTGGAGCCCCAGCATTTT. Translated, it gives CAIRDAGTGLEPQHF.

V and J are TRBV5-4 and TRBJ2-3, with 8 positions matching TRBD2. Germline V gene lookup returns CDR1 SGHNT and CDR2 YYREEE (reference sequence). The V segment lost 1 base and the J segment 4 bases; nucleotides outside the gene matches: 8. The length of the CDR3 is 16 residues. CDR3 sequence (DNA): TGTGCCAGCAGCTTGCTGACTATGCGGGGGGCAGATACGCAGTATTTT. It is translated as CASSLLTMRGADTQYF.

V and J are TRBV6-1 and TRBJ2-7, with 7 nucleotides matching TRBD1. The CDR3 runs to 13 residues. Per the germline V gene, CDR1 is MNHNS and CDR2 is SASEGT. J was trimmed by 6 bases and V by 1 base; bases with no gene match: 3. The chain's CDR3 is CASSEERGLEQYV. The CDR3 DNA follows: TGTGCCAGCAGTGAAGAGAGGGGGCTCGAGCAGTACGTC.

The V call is TRBV7-2, the J call TRBJ1-4; D remains ambiguous. The CDR3 runs to 17 residues. Trimming took off 1 base at V and 0 bases at J, with 12 bases between the two ends. Germline CDR1 and CDR2: SGHTA and FQGNSA. DNA for the CDR3: TGTGCCAGCAGCTTAGGCCTTCAGGTCGCAACTAATGAAAAACTGTTTTTT. It specifies CASSLGLQVATNEKLFF.

This chain joins TRBV5-1 and TRBJ2-5; D gene unclear. Germline values: CDR1 SGHRS, CDR2 YFSETQ. With 0 bases removed from V and 5 bases from J, the gap between germline ends came to 11 bases. This CDR3 has 14 amino acids. CDR3 sequence (DNA): TGCGCCAGCAGCTTGGGACACCAGGCGGAGACCCAGTACTTC. It codes for CASSLGHQAETQYF. The whole variable domain, filled in from reference TRBV5-1 and TRBJ2-5, reads KAGVTQTPRYLIKTRGQQVTLSCSPISGHRSVSWYQQTPGQGLQFLFEYFSETQRNKGNFPGRFSGRQFSNSRSEMNVSTLELGDSALYLCASSLGHQAETQYFGPGTRLLVL.

The J gene is TRBJ2-2, the V gene TRBV19, with 7 positions matching TRBD2. Per germline, CDR1 LNHDA and CDR2 SQIVND (reference sequence). After removal of 7 bases from V and 4 bases from J, the junction contained 6 bases not matched to a gene. The CDR3 has 14 residues. The CDR3 DNA follows: TGTGCCAGTACCGACTGGGGGGGCACCGGGGAGCTGTTTTTT. It specifies CASTDWGGTGELFF.

The rearrangement uses TRBV7-8 and TRBJ1-1; D is possibly TRBD1 (5 bases). Deletions cut 6 bases from V and 4 bases from J, with 15 bases between. The CDR3 has 14 residues. CDR1 and CDR2 (germline): SGHVS, FQNEAQ. The CDR3 is CASSTTQGPTEAFF. CDR3 DNA sequence: TGTGCCAGCAGTACCACCCAGGGCCCCACTGAAGCTTTCTTT.

In its sample, this clone was seen once. The chain joins TRBV3-1 (or the pseudogene TRBV3-2) to TRBJ2-1, with 10 bases identical to TRBD2. This CDR3 contains 17 residues. Germline CDR1 LGHDT, CDR2 YNNKEL (reference sequence). V was pared by 2 bases and J by 2 bases, with 6 bases of the junction left unmatched. The CDR3 region has the DNA TGTGCCAGCAGCCAAACTAGCGGGAATCTCGCCTACAATGAGCAGTTCTTC. Amino acid sequence: CASSQTSGNLAYNEQFF.

The chain carries TRBV6-5 and TRBJ1-4, with 9 bases fitting TRBD1. CDR1 is MNHEY and CDR2 is SVGAGI in the germline V gene. The ends lost 6 bases at V and 7 bases at J; junction bases unmatched: 9. The CDR3 spans 15 residues. CDR3 protein: CASRPPGQGSEKLFF. DNA of the CDR3: TGTGCCAGCAGGCCACCGGGACAGGGAAGTGAAAAACTGTTTTTT.

The CDR3 loop reads CASSLSYQYGYTF. The CDR3 DNA sequence: TGTGCCAGCAGCTTAAGTTACCAGTATGGCTACACCTTC. The chain joins TRBV7-2 to TRBJ1-2, with D uncertain. CDR3 length equals 13 residues. V lost 2 bases and J lost 5, with 9 bases in between. Germline loops: CDR1 SGHTA, CDR2 FQGNSA.